The entry below describes one TCR beta chain. Using immunoSEQ multiplex PCR, the repertoire was profiled, and TCRdb retains in-frame clones only, with some absent. The data show 15,000 to 20,000 clones, roughly 93% seen once. This CDR3 is 13 amino acids long. Per germline, CDR1 SNHLY and CDR2 FYNNEI. V was cut by 3 bases and J by 10 bases, with 13 bases left in between. This entry is derived from a study of sequential checkpoint blockade in melanoma. Study-wide background: Maintenance nivolumab came after either treatment sequence.

Treatment specified: randomized to nivolumab then ipilimumab (arm A) or the reverse (arm B). DNA-damaging chemotherapy had not been given to any patient beforehand. Sorted cells were live CD3+CD8+, lacking CD19 and CD56, from PBMCs. This clonotype was obtained from a human donor with melanoma. This chain uses TRBV2 with TRBJ2-1; a weak D match, TRBD1 (5 bases). This specimen consisted of CD8+ T cells sorted from blood (inferred from file names), obtained from a patient given nivolumab and ipilimumab in sequence. CDR3 loop: CASSDSGLREQFF. Written as DNA, the CDR3 is TGTGCCAGCAGTGATTCAGGGCTTAGAGAGCAGTTCTTC. Filled out from reference TRBV2 and TRBJ2-1, the complete variable domain reads EPEVTQTPSHQVTQMGQEVILRCVPISNHLYFYWYRQILGQKVEFLVSFYNNEISEKSEIFDDQFSVERPDGSNFTLKIRSTKLEDSAMYFCASSDSGLREQFFGPGTRLTVL.